The 21 T cell receptor beta chains below come from one sample, sequenced in a study of blood T cell repertoires in COVID-19. TCRdb's table, derived via immunoSEQ multiplex PCR, lists solely in-frame clones and lacks some. The sample consists of approximately 150,000 clones, 86% of them appearing once. The material sequenced was peripheral blood. Source of these receptors: a woman in her 70s with acute or convalescent COVID-19.

This chain joins TRBV6-5 and TRBJ1-1, with TRBD1 matching 9 bases. This CDR3 region has 15 residues. The germline CDR1 and CDR2 sequences are MNHEY and SVGAGI. V lost 6 bases, J lost 7 bases, and 12 bases stayed unmatched. The CDR3 sequence is CASSQTTGGDIEAFF. The CDR3 region has the DNA TGTGCCAGCAGCCAGACCACAGGGGGCGACATTGAAGCTTTCTTT.

The CDR3 coding sequence is TGCGCCAGCAGCCAGAACAGGTACAATGAGCAGTTCTTC. This sequence encodes CASSQNRYNEQFF. This rearrangement joins TRBV4-3 to TRBJ2-1; possibly TRBD1 for D (5 bases). Trimming removed 3 bases at V and 4 bases at J, with 7 bases between. The germline V gene has CDR1 LGHNA and CDR2 YSLEER. This CDR3 region has 13 residues.

The chain joins TRBV11-2 to TRBJ2-1, with TRBD2 matching over 11 bases. Losses at the gene ends were 0 bases for V and 2 bases for J; bases not matched to a gene: 9. The CDR3 length is 19 residues. Per germline, CDR1 SGHAT and CDR2 FQNNGV. The CDR3, as DNA: TGTGCCAGCAGCTTAGACCTTCTAGCGGGAGGCCCCGCCTACAATGAGCAGTTCTTC. It encodes CASSLDLLAGGPAYNEQFF.

This clone was seen a handful of times. The genes are TRBV28 and TRBJ1-2; D may be TRBD1 (6 bases). Germline values: CDR1 MDHEN, CDR2 SYDVKM. V lost 4 bases to trimming and J lost 8 bases, with 14 bases between them. The CDR3 runs 13 residues. The CDR3 spells CASSWVGQGGYTF. The DNA for the CDR3 is TGTGCCAGCAGTTGGGTGGGGCAGGGGGGCTACACCTTC.

This chain uses TRBV4-2 with TRBJ2-7; 7 bases are shared with TRBD1. J was trimmed by 6 bases and V by 4 bases; bases with no gene match: 12. The CDR3 totals 15 residues. CDR1 and CDR2 (germline): LGHNA, YNFKEQ. CDR3 sequence: CASSPSPGGNVEQYF. The CDR3 DNA sequence: TGTGCCAGCAGCCCCTCCCCAGGGGGTAATGTCGAGCAGTACTTC.

The count of this clone is one. The V gene is TRBV28, the J gene TRBJ2-3; D unclear. There are 15 residues in the CDR3. V lost 2 bases, J lost 0 bases, and 9 bases lay in between. CDR1 and CDR2 from the germline V gene are MDHEN and SYDVKM. The CDR3 DNA reads TGTGCCAGCAGTTTACCCCCGACTAGCACAGATACGCAGTATTTT. Amino acid sequence: CASSLPPTSTDTQYF.

The chain links TRBV27 to TRBJ2-1; 8 bases match TRBD2. The V gene end was trimmed by 7 bases and the J gene end by 5 bases; junction bases not matched to a gene: 7. Germline CDR1 and CDR2: MNHEY and SMNVEV (reference sequence). The CDR3 runs 14 residues. Written as DNA, the CDR3 is TGTGCCAGCATATCAACGGGGGGGAACAATGAGCAGTTCTTC. It is translated as CASISTGGNNEQFF.

This clone was recorded only once. This sequence joins TRBV5-8 and TRBJ1-2; TRBD1 is a possible D gene (5 bases). This CDR3 has 14 residues. Trimming stripped 4 bases from V and 3 bases from J, with 13 bases between. The V gene's germline CDR1 is SGHTS and CDR2 YDEGEE. CDR3 nucleotides: TGTGCCAGCAGCAGGGGCAGGGATGACTATGGCTACACCTTC. Residues: CASSRGRDDYGYTF.

The chain couples TRBV7-2 to TRBJ2-3, with TRBD2 matching over 7 bases. The CDR3 is 14 amino acids. Trimming took 4 bases from V and 1 from J; bases not matched to a gene: 2. The V gene's germline CDR1 is SGHTA and CDR2 FQGNSA. The CDR3 DNA is TGTGCCAGCAGCTCGACTAGCCGCACAGATACGCAGTATTTT. It is translated as CASSSTSRTDTQYF.

This clone has only one observation. The chain couples TRBV29-1 to TRBJ2-5; D gene ambiguous. The length of the CDR3 is 15 residues. V was pared by 6 bases and J by 1 base, with 18 bases between. Per germline, CDR1 SQVTM and CDR2 ANQGSEA. The CDR3 DNA sequence: TGCAGCGTCCGCCGCGGTGGAGTGATCCAAGAGACCCAGTACTTC. Its protein is CSVRRGGVIQETQYF.

The table lists this clone with a count of one. One end of the junction is discordant with germline, which a read error may explain. This rearrangement joins TRBV12-3 or TRBV12-4 to TRBJ2-3, with D possibly TRBD2 on 6 matching bases. This CDR3 comprises 12 residues. DNA of the CDR3: TGTGCCAGCGTACCCCTCGGGGGTTCCGTGAGTTTT. Its protein is CASVPLGGSVSF.

The V and J genes are TRBV18 and TRBJ1-5; D unclear. The germline V gene encodes CDR1 KGHSH and CDR2 LQKENI. Trimming pared 3 bases from V and 1 base from J, leaving 7 bases between. The CDR3 totals 14 residues. The CDR3 loop reads CASSPGTSNQPQHF. The CDR3 nucleotides are TGTGCCAGCTCACCGGGCACCAGCAATCAGCCCCAGCATTTT. The whole variable domain, remainder taken from reference TRBV18 and TRBJ1-5, is NAGVMQNPRHLVRRRGQEARLRCSPMKGHSHVYWYRQLPEEGLKFMVYLQKENIIDESGMPKERFSAEFPKEGPSILRIQQVVRGDSAAYFCASSPGTSNQPQHFGDGTRLSIL.

The rearrangement uses TRBV19 and TRBJ1-5; 9 bases match TRBD1. Per the germline V gene, CDR1 is LNHDA and CDR2 is SQIVND (reference sequence). The CDR3 extends over 15 amino acids. V trimming: 6 bases; J trimming: 0 bases; junction bases outside the gene matches: 3. As DNA, the CDR3 is TGTGCCAGTAGCCCGACAGGGGGTAGCAATCAGCCCCAGCATTTT. Translated, it gives CASSPTGGSNQPQHF.

V is TRBV11-2 and J is TRBJ1-6, with D possibly being TRBD1 (5 bases). V was pared by 0 bases and J by 14 bases, with 23 bases between. The length of the CDR3 is 17 residues. Looked up from germline, CDR1 is SGHAT and CDR2 is FQNNGV. CDR3: CASSLDAEGQGTTALHF. Here the CDR3 DNA reads TGTGCCAGCAGCTTAGACGCGGAAGGGCAGGGAACGACGGCCCTCCACTTT.

CDR3 nucleotide sequence: TGTGCCAGCAGCTTGGTGGGCCTAACCGATGAGCAGTTCTTC. This gives the protein CASSLVGLTDEQFF. The V and J genes are TRBV5-6 and TRBJ2-1; no firm D call. Between the trimmed V and J ends, which lost 0 bases and 8 bases, there was a span of 12 bases. This CDR3 spans 14 amino acids. Germline loops: CDR1 SGHDT, CDR2 YYEEEE.

The chain is built from TRBV5-4 and TRBJ1-1, with D unresolved. Germline V gives CDR1 SGHNT, CDR2 YYREEE (reference sequence). V was shortened by 4 bases and J by 0 bases, with 7 bases between the two germline ends. There are 13 residues in the CDR3. CDR3 sequence reads: CASSLDLNTEAFF. As DNA, the CDR3 is TGTGCCAGCAGCCTCGACTTGAACACTGAAGCTTTCTTT.

V gene TRBV6-5 combines with J gene TRBJ2-2; 9 bases are a match to TRBD1. This CDR3 is built from 14 residues. After removal of 6 bases from V and 6 bases from J, the junction contained 5 bases not matched to a gene. Per the germline V gene, CDR1 is MNHEY and CDR2 is SVGAGI. For the CDR3, the DNA is TGTGCCAGCAGGGGACAGGGACTGGCCGGGGAGCTGTTTTTT. This sequence encodes CASRGQGLAGELFF.

V usage is TRBV9 and J usage is TRBJ2-3; possibly TRBD2 for D (6 bases). The germline V and J ends were trimmed by 4 bases and 2 bases, with 11 bases remaining between them. The CDR3 extends over 14 amino acids. Germline values: CDR1 SGDLS, CDR2 YYNGEE. CDR3 DNA sequence: TGTGCCAGCAGCCCCGGACTAATCACAGATACGCAGTATTTT. Amino acid sequence: CASSPGLITDTQYF.

The genes are TRBV6-5 and TRBJ1-1; D gene uncertain. Between the trimmed V and J ends, which lost 6 bases and 0 bases, there was a span of 11 bases. The CDR3 sequence is 14 residues long. CDR1 and CDR2 from the germline V gene are MNHEY and SVGAGI. The CDR3 sequence is CASRDPHLNTEAFF. The CDR3, as DNA: TGTGCCAGCAGAGATCCACATTTGAACACTGAAGCTTTCTTT.

This rearrangement joins TRBV2 to TRBJ1-5, with D perhaps TRBD1 (6 bases). The germline gives CDR1 SNHLY, CDR2 FYNNEI. The CDR3 is 15 amino acids. V was clipped by 8 bases and J by 6 bases, with 20 bases between them. The CDR3: CASLKQGGGGQPQHF. The CDR3 bases are TGTGCCAGCCTCAAGCAAGGGGGTGGAGGTCAGCCCCAGCATTTT.

The chain is built from TRBV4-3 and TRBJ1-1, with a weak D call TRBD1 (6 bases). V dropped 4 bases and J dropped 4 bases, with 13 bases sitting between them. The CDR3 length is 14 residues. Germline V gene lookup returns CDR1 LGHNA and CDR2 YSLEER. The CDR3 DNA reads TGCGCCAGCAGCCTCCAACAGGGATTCACTGAAGCTTTCTTT. This sequence encodes CASSLQQGFTEAFF.